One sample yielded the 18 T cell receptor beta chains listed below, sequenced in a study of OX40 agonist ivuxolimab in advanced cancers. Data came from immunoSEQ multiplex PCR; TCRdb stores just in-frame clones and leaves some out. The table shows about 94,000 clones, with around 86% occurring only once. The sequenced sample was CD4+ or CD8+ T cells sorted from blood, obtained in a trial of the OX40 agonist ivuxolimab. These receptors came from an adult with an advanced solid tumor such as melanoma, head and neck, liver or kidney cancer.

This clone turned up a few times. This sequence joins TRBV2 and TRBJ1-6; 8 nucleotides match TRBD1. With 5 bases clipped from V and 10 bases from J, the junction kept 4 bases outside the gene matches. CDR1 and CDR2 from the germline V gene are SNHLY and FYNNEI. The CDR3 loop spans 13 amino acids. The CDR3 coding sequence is TGTGCCAGCAGTACACAGGGGGTGTCACCCCTCCACTTT. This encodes CASSTQGVSPLHF.

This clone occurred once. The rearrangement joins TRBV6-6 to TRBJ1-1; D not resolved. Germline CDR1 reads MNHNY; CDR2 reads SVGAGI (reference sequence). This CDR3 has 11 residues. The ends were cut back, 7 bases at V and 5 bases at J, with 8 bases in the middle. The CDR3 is CASTVGTEAFF. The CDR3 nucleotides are TGTGCCAGCACAGTGGGGACTGAAGCTTTCTTT.

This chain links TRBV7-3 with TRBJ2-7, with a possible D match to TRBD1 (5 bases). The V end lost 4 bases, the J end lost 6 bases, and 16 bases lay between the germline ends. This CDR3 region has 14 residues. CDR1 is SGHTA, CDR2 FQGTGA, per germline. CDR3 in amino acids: CASSSGDGHGEQYF. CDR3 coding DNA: TGTGCCAGCAGCTCTGGCGACGGACATGGCGAGCAGTACTTC. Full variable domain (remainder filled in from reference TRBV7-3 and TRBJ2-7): GAGVSQTPSNKVTEKGKYVELRCDPISGHTALYWYRQSLGQGPEFLIYFQGTGAADDSGLPNDRFFAVRPEGSVSTLKIQRTERGDSAVYLCASSSGDGHGEQYFGPGTRLTVT.

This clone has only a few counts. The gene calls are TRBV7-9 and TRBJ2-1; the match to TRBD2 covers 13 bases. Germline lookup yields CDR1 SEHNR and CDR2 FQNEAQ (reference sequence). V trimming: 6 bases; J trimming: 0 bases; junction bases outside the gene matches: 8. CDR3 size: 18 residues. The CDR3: CASRPTGLAGSSYNEQFF. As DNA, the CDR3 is TGTGCCAGCAGACCCACGGGACTAGCGGGGAGCTCCTACAATGAGCAGTTCTTC.

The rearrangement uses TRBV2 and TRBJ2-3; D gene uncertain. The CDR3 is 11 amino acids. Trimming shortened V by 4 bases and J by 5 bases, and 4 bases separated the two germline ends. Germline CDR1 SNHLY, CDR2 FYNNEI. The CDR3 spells CASSGEDTQYF. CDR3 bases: TGTGCCAGCAGTGGTGAAGATACGCAGTATTTT. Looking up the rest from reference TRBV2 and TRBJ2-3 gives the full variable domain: EPEVTQTPSHQVTQMGQEVILRCVPISNHLYFYWYRQILGQKVEFLVSFYNNEISEKSEIFDDQFSVERPDGSNFTLKIRSTKLEDSAMYFCASSGEDTQYFGPGTRLTVL.

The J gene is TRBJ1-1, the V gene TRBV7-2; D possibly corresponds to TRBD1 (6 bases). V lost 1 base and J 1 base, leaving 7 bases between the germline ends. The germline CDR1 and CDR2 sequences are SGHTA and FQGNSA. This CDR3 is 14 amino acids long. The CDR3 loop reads CASSLEQGNTEAFF. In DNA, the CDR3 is TGTGCCAGCAGCTTAGAACAGGGGAACACTGAAGCTTTCTTT. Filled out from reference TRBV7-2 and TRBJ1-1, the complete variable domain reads GAGVSQSPSNKVTEKGKDVELRCDPISGHTALYWYRQSLGQGLEFLIYFQGNSAPDKSGLPSDRFSAERTGGSVSTLTIQRTQQEDSAVYLCASSLEQGNTEAFFGQGTRLTVV.

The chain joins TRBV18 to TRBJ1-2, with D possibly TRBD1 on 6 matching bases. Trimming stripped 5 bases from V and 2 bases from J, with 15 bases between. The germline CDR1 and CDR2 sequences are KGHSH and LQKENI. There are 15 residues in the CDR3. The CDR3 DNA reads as TGTGCCAGCTCATTGGCCGGGACAAAGAACTATGGCTACACCTTC. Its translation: CASSLAGTKNYGYTF.

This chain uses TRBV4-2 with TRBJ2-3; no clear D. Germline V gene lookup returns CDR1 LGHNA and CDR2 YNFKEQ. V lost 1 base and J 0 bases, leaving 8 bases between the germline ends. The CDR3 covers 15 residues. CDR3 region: CASSQAATSTDTQYF. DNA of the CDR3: TGTGCCAGCAGCCAAGCTGCGACTAGCACAGATACGCAGTATTTT.

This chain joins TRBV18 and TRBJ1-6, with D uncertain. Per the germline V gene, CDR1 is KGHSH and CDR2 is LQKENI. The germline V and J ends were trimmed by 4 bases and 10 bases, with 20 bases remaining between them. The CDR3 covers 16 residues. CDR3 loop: CASSQSTGRSMSPLHF. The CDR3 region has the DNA TGTGCCAGCTCACAATCGACTGGCAGATCCATGTCACCCCTCCACTTT.

The chain's CDR3 is CASSRGGLETQYF. The CDR3, as DNA: TGTGCCAGCAGTCGGGGGGGCTTAGAGACCCAGTACTTC. The chain combines TRBV6-5 with TRBJ2-5, with 8 bases identical to TRBD2. The CDR3 is 13 residues long. Germline values: CDR1 MNHEY, CDR2 SVGAGI. V trimming: 5 bases; J trimming: 4 bases; junction bases outside the gene matches: 3.

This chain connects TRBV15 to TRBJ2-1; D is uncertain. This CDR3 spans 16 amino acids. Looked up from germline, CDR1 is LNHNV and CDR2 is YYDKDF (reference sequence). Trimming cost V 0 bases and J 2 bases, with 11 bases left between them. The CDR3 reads CATSREGSLPYNEQFF. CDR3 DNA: TGTGCCACCAGCAGAGAAGGGTCCTTGCCCTACAATGAGCAGTTCTTC.

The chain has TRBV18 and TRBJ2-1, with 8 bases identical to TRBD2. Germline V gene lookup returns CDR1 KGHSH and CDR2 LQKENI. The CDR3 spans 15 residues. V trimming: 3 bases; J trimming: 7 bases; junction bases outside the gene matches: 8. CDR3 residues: CASSPPGGAGNEQFF. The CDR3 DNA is TGTGCCAGCTCACCCCCCGGGGGGGCCGGGAATGAGCAGTTCTTC.

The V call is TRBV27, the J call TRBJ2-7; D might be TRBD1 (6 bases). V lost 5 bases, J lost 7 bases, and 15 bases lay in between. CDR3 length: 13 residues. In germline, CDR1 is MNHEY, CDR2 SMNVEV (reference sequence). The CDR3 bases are TGTGCCAGCAGTCGCTGGGACAACCTAGAGCAGTACTTC. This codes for CASSRWDNLEQYF.

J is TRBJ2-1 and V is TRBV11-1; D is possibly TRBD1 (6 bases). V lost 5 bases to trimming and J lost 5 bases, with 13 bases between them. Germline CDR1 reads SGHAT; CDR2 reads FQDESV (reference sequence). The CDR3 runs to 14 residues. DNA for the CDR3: TGTGCCAGCAGCCTGGACAGAGCTAACAATGAGCAGTTCTTC. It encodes CASSLDRANNEQFF.

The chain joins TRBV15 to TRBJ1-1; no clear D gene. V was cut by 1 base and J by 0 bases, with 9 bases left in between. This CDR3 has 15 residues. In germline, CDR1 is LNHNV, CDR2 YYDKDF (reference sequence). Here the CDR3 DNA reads TGTGCCACCAGCAGAGGTCGGCTCATGAACACTGAAGCTTTCTTT. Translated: CATSRGRLMNTEAFF.

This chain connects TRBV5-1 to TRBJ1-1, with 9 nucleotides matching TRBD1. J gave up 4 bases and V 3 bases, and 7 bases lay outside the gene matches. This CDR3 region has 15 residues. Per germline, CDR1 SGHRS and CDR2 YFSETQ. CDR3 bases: TGCGCCAGCAGCTCCACTTTGACAGGGGGCACTGAAGCTTTCTTT. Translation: CASSSTLTGGTEAFF.

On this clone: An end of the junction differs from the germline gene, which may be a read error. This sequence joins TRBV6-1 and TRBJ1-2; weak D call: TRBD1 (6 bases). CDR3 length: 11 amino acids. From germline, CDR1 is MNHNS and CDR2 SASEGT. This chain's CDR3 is CASSEGGQGHF. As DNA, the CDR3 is TGTGCCAGCAGTGAAGGAGGTCAGGGACACTTC.

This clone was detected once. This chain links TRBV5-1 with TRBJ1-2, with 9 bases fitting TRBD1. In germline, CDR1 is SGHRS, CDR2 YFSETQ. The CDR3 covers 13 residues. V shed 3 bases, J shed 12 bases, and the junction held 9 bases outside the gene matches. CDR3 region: CASSSGTGWLHTF. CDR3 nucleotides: TGCGCCAGCAGCTCGGGGACAGGGTGGTTACACACCTTC.